The 4 T cell receptor beta chains in this list originate from one sample, sequenced in a study of tumor-infiltrating lymphocytes in primary liver carcinoma. Unsorted whole blood supplied the RNA, and germline DNA was extracted too. Total RNA amounting to 450 to 550 ng was the source from which TCR beta cDNA was made with a constant-region primer. Sequencing libraries for TCR beta derived from three nested multiplex PCR rounds that used slightly modified ARM-PCR. For around 10 cycles apiece, the opening two PCR rounds ran with TRBV1-TRBV30 forward primers and a C-beta reverse primer. Each CDR3 protein gets one entry after TCRdb re-called the multiplex PCR reads with MiXCR. The data contain about 350,000 distinct CDR3 sequences, less than 65% of them singletons. Sequencing was carried out using peripheral blood. These receptors originate from a man aged 40-55 years with primary liver carcinoma and hepatitis B virus infection.

This clonotype was recorded at least ten times. The rearrangement joins TRBV11-2 to TRBJ2-7, with TRBD2 matching over 8 bases. J lost 8 bases, V lost 0 bases, and 9 bases had no gene match. CDR1 SGHAT and CDR2 FQNNGV come from the germline V gene. The CDR3 has 15 amino acids. This CDR3 reads CASSLDSREGYQQYF. CDR3 DNA: TGTGCCAGCAGCTTAGACTCCCGGGAGGGATACCAGCAGTACTTC. Full variable domain (remainder filled in from reference TRBV11-2 and TRBJ2-7): EAGVAQSPRYKIIEKRQSVAFWCNPISGHATLYWYQQILGQGPKLLIQFQNNGVVDDSQLPKDRFSAERLKGVDSTLKIQPAKLEDSAVYLCASSLDSREGYQQYFGPGTRLTVT.

In regard to this clonotype: The junction departs from germline at one end; a sequencing error may be responsible. This chain uses TRBV11-2 with TRBJ2-1, with D maybe TRBD2 (5 bases). CDR3 length equals 15 residues. Germline V gene sequence: CDR1 SGHAT, CDR2 FQNNGV. CDR3 sequence (DNA): TGTGCCAGCAGCTTAATGGCGGGCCTGTACAATGAACAGTTCTTC. Protein: CASSLMAGLYNEQFF.

As regards this clonotype: This could be a read error, since a much larger clone is one nucleotide away. This chain connects TRBV4-3 to TRBJ2-1; D is undetermined. Germline V gene sequence: CDR1 LGHNA, CDR2 YSLEER. The CDR3 contains 14 residues. With 5 bases removed from V and 6 bases from J, the gap between germline ends came to 14 bases. The CDR3 DNA reads TGCGCCAGCAGCTCCAACTTCTACCCCAATGAGCAGTTCTTC. It specifies CASSSNFYPNEQFF.

The chain is built from TRBV11-3 and TRBJ2-3, with D possibly matching TRBD1 (5 bases). Germline V gene sequence: CDR1 SGHNT, CDR2 YENEEA. The CDR3 totals 16 residues. Trimming cost V 4 bases and J 2 bases, with 16 bases left between them. DNA of the CDR3: TGTGCCAGCAGCTCAGATCTGCAGGGAAACACAGATACGCAGTATTTT. It codes for CASSSDLQGNTDTQYF.